Sequencing of this TCR beta chain was carried out in a study of T cell repertoires in aging, cancer and after chemotherapy. Study-level information: Over several months to years, re-sampled healthy donor repertoires clearly shared clones.

Amplification of TCR beta used genomic DNA extracted from peripheral blood. For this clonotype: What it binds is not known.

The CDR3 loop spans 14 amino acids. V shed 0 bases and J shed 6 bases, with 9 bases lying between them. CDR1 and CDR2 (germline): SGHRS, YFSETQ. Whole-study results and caveats: Rebound thymic output was suggested by rising median generation probability during chemotherapy in each cancer cohort. Immunological memory after chemotherapy cannot be judged from the repertoire data.

A mixed TRB-A/B primer pool amplified rearranged TRB by multiplex touch-down PCR. TCRdb called the multiplex PCR reads again in MiXCR, with one record for every CDR3 protein. The table lists around 5,000 distinct CDR3 sequences, roughly 20% of them singletons. This clonotype originated in a human donor in good health. The donor label of this sample is uncertain. The sample comprised blood. The chain uses TRBV5-1 and TRBJ1-4, with D possibly matching TRBD1 (6 bases). CDR3 nucleotide sequence: TGCGCCAGCAGCTTGGGGGGGCTGGATGAAAAACTGTTTTTT. Its translation is CASSLGGLDEKLFF.